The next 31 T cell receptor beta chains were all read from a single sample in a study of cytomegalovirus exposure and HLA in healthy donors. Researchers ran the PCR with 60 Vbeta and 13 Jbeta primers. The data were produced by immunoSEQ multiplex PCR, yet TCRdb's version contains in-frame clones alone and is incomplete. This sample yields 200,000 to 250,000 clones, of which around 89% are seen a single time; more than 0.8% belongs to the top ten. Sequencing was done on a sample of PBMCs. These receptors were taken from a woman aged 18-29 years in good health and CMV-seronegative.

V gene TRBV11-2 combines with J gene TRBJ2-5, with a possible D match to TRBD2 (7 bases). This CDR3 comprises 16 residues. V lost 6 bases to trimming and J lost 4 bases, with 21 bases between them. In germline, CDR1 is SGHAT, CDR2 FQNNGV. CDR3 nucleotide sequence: TGTGCCAGCAGGTCGAGGGGGGAGGGTTCGAGAGAGACCCAGTACTTC. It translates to CASRSRGEGSRETQYF.

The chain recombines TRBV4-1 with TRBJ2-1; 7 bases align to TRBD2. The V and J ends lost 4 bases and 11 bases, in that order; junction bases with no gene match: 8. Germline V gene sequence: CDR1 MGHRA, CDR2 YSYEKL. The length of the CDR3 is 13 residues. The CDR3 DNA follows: TGCGCCAGCAGCCGGGGAGGGCCGGGTCAGCAGTTCTTC. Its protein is CASSRGGPGQQFF.

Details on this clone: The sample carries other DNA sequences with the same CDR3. CDR3 sequence (DNA): TGTGCCACCAGCAGAGACAGGGGACAAGAGACCCAGTACTTC. Protein product: CATSRDRGQETQYF. The chain employs TRBV15 and TRBJ2-5; the D gene is possibly TRBD1 (6 bases). CDR3 size: 14 residues. Germline CDR1 LNHNV, CDR2 YYDKDF (reference sequence). V was shortened by 0 bases and J by 2 bases, with 7 bases between the two germline ends.

CDR3 region: CASSISGYSYNEQFF. CDR3 DNA: TGTGCCAGTAGTATAAGCGGCTACTCCTACAATGAGCAGTTCTTC. V and J are TRBV19 and TRBJ2-1; maybe TRBD2 (5 bases). This CDR3 spans 15 amino acids. Germline V CDR1 and CDR2: LNHDA, SQIVND (reference sequence). Trimming stripped 2 bases from V and 0 bases from J, with 8 bases between.

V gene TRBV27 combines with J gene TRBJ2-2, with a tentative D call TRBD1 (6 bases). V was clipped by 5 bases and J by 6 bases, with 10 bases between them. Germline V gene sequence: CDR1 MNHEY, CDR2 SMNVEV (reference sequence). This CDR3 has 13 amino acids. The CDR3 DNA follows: TGTGCCAGCAGTGATCCAGGGGCCGGGGAGCTGTTTTTT. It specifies CASSDPGAGELFF.

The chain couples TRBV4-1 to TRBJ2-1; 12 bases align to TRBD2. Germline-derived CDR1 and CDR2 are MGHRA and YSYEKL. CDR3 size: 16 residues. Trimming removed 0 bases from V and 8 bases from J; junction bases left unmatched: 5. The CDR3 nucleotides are TGCGCCAGCAGCCAAGAAGCTAGCGGGAGGGGATATGAGCAGTTCTTC. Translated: CASSQEASGRGYEQFF.

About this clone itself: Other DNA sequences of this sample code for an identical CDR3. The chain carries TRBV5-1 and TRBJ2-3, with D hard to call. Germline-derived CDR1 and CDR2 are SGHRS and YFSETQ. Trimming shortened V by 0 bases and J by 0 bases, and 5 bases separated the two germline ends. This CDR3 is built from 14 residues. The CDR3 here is CASSLGSSTDTQYF. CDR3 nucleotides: TGCGCCAGCAGCTTGGGTTCTAGCACAGATACGCAGTATTTT.

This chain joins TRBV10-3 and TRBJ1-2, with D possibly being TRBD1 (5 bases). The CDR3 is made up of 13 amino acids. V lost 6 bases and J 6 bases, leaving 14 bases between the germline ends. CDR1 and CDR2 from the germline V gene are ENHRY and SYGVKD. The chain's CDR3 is CAIRPQDPHGYTF. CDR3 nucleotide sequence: TGTGCCATCAGACCACAGGACCCGCATGGCTACACCTTC.

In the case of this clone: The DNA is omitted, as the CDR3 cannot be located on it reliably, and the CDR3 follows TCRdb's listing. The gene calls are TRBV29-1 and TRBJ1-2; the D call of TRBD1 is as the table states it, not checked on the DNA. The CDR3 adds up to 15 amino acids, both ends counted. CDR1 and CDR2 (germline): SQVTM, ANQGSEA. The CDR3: CSVEQGYTFVQGYTF.

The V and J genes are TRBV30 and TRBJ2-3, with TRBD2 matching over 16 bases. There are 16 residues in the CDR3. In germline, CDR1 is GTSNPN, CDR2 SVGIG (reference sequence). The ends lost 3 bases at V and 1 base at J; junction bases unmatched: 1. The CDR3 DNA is TGTGCCTGGAGAGGGACTAGCGGGAGGGGCACAGATACGCAGTATTTT. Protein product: CAWRGTSGRGTDTQYF.

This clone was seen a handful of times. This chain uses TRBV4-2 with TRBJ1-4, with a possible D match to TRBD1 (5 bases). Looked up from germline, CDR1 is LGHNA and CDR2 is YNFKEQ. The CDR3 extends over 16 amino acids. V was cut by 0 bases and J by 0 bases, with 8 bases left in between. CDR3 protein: CASSQDRGTTNEKLFF. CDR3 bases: TGTGCCAGCAGCCAAGATCGGGGGACAACTAATGAAAAACTGTTTTTT.

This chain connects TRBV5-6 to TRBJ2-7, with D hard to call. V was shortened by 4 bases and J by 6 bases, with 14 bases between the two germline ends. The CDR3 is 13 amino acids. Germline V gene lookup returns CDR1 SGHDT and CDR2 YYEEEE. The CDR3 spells CASSAVDRGEQYF. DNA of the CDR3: TGTGCCAGCAGCGCGGTCGATCGTGGCGAGCAGTACTTC.

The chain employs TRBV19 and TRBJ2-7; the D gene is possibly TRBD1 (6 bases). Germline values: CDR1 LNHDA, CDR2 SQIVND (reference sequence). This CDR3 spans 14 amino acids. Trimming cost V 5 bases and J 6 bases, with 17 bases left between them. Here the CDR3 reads CASSAWDQGSEQYF. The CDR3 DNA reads TGTGCCAGTAGTGCCTGGGACCAGGGGTCCGAGCAGTACTTC.

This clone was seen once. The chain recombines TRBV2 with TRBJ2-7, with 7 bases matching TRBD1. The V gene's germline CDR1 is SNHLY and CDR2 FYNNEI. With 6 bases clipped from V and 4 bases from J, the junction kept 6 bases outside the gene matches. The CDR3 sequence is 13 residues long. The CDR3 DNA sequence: TGTGCCAGCAGAGACAGGGTAAGGTACGAGCAGTACTTC. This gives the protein CASRDRVRYEQYF.

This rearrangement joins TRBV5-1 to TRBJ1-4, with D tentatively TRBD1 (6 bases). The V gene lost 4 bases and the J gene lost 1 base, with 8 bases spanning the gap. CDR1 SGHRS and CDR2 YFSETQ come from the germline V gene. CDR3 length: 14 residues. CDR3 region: CASSPRGTNEKLFF. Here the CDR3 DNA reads TGCGCCAGCAGCCCCAGGGGAACTAATGAAAAACTGTTTTTT.

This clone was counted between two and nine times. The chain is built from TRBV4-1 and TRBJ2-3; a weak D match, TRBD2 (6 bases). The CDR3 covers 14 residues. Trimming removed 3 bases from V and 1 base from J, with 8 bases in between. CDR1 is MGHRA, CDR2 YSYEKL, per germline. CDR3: CASSQWGGTDTQYF. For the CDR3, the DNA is TGCGCCAGCAGCCAGTGGGGGGGCACAGATACGCAGTATTTT.

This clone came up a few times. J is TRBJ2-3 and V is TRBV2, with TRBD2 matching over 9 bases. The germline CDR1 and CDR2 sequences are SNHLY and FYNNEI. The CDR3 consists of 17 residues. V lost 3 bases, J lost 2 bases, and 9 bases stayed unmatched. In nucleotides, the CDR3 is TGTGCCAGCAGTGACCTGCTAGCGGGGTTTACCACAGATACGCAGTATTTT. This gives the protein CASSDLLAGFTTDTQYF.

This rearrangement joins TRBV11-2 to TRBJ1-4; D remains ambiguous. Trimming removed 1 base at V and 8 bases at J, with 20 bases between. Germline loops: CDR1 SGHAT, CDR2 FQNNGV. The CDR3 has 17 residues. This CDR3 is CASSLGGSSVAREKLFF. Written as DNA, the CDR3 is TGTGCCAGCAGCTTAGGCGGAAGTAGCGTTGCTCGAGAAAAACTGTTTTTT.

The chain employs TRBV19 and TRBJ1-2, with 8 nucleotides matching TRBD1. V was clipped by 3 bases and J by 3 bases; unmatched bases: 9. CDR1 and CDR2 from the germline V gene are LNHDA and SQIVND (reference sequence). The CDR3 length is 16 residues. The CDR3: CASSMRDRLGHYGYTF. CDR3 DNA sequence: TGTGCCAGTAGTATGAGGGACAGGCTGGGGCACTATGGCTACACCTTC.

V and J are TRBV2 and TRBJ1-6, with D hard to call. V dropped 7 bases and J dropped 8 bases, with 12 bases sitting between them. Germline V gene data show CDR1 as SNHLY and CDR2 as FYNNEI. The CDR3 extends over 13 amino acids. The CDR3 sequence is CASTQYSDSPLHF. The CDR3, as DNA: TGTGCCAGCACCCAATACTCGGATTCACCCCTCCACTTT.

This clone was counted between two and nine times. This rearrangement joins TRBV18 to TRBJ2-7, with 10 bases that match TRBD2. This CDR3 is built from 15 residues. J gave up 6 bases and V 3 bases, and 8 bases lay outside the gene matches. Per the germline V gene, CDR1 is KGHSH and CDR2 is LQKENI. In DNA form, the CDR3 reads TGTGCCAGCTCACCTGGACTAGCGGTTTACATCGAGCAGTACTTC. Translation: CASSPGLAVYIEQYF.

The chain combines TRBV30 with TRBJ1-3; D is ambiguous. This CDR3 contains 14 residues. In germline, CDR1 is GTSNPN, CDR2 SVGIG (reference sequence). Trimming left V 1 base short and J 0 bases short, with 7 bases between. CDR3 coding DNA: TGTGCCTGGAGTGCCGGGAACTCTGGAAACACCATATATTTT. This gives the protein CAWSAGNSGNTIYF. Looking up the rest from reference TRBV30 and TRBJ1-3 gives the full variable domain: SQTIHQWPATLVQPVGSPLSLECTVEGTSNPNLYWYRQAAGRGLQLLFYSVGIGQISSEVPQNLSASRPQDRQFILSSKKLLLSDSGFYLCAWSAGNSGNTIYFGEGSWLTVV.

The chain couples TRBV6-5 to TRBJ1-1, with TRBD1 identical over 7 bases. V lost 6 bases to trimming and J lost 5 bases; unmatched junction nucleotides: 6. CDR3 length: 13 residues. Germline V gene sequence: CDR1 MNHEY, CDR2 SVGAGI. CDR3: CASRNSGGTEAFF. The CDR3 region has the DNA TGTGCCAGCAGAAACTCAGGGGGGACTGAAGCTTTCTTT.

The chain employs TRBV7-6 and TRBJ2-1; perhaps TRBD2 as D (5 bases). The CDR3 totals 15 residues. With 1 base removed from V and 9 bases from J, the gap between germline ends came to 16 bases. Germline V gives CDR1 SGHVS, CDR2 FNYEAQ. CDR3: CASSLGGSSMGEQFF. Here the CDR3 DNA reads TGTGCCAGCAGCTTAGGTGGTTCTAGCATGGGTGAGCAGTTCTTC.

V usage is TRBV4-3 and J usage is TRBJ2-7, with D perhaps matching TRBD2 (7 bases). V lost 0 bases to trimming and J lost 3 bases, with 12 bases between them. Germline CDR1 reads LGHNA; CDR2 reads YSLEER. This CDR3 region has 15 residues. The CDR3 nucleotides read TGCGCCAGCAGCCAAGATGGCGGGGGCCTCTACGAGCAGTACTTC. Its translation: CASSQDGGGLYEQYF.

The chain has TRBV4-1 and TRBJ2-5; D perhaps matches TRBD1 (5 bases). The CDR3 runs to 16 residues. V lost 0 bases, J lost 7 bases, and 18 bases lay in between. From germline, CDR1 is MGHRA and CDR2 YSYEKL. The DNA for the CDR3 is TGCGCCAGCAGCCAAGAGTGGGGCAGCGCTTCGGGGACCCAGTACTTC. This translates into CASSQEWGSASGTQYF.

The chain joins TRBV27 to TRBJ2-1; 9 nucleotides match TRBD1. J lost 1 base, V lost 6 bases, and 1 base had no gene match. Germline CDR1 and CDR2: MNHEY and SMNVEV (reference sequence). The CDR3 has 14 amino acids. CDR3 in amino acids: CASRGQGSYNEQFF. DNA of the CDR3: TGTGCCAGCAGGGGACAGGGTTCCTACAATGAGCAGTTCTTC.

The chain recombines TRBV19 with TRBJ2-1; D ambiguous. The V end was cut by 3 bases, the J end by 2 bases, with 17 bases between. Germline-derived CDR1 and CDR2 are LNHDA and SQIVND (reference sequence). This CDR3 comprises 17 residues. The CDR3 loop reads CASSILVSRATYNEQFF. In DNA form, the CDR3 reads TGTGCCAGTAGTATTTTGGTTAGCAGAGCCACCTACAATGAGCAGTTCTTC. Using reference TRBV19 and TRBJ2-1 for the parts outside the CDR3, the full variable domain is DGGITQSPKYLFRKEGQNVTLSCEQNLNHDAMYWYRQDPGQGLRLIYYSQIVNDFQKGDIAEGYSVSREKKESFPLTVTSAQKNPTAFYLCASSILVSRATYNEQFFGPGTRLTVL.

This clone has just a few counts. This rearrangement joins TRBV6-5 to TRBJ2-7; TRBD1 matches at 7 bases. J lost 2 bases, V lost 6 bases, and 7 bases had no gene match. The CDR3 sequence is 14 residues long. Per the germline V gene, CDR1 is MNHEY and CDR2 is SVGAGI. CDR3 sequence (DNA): TGTGCCAGCAGCTCGGGACAGAGTACCTACGAGCAGTACTTC. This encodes CASSSGQSTYEQYF.

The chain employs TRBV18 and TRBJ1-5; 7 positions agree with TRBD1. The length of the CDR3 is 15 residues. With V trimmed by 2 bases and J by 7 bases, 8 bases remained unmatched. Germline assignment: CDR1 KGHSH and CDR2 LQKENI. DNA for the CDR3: TGTGCCAGCTCACCAAGTGCGCCAGGGGGGCAGCCCCAGCATTTT. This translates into CASSPSAPGGQPQHF.

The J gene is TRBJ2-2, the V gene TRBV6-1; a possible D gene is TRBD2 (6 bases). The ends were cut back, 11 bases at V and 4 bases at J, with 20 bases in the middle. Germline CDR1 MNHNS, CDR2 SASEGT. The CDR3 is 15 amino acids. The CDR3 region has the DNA TGTGCCCGCCCCGGGTCCCTGGGGGGCACCGGGGAGCTGTTTTTT. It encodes CARPGSLGGTGELFF.